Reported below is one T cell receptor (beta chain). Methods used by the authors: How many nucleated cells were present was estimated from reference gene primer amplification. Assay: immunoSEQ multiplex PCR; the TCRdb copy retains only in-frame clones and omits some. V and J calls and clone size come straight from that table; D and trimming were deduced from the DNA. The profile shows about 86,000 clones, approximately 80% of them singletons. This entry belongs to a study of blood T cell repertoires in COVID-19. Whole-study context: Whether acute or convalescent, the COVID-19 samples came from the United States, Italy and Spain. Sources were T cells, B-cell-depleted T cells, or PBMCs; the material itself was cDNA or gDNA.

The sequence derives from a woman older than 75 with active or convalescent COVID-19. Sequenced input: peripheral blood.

The CDR3 coding sequence is TGCGCCAGCAGCTTGGTTCAGAATGAAGCTTTCTTT. Protein product: CASSLVQNEAFF. The chain has TRBV5-1 and TRBJ1-1; D gene ambiguous. V was pared by 0 bases and J by 7 bases, with 7 bases between. Germline V gene data show CDR1 as SGHRS and CDR2 as YFSETQ. The CDR3 length is 12 residues.